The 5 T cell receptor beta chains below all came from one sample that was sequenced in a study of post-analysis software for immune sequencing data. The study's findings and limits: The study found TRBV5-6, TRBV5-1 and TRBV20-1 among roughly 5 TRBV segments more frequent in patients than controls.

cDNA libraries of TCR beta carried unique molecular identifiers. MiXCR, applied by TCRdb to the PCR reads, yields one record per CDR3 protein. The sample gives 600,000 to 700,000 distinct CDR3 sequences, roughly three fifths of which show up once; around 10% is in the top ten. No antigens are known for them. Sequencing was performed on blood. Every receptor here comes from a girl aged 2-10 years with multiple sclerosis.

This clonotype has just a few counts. This chain's CDR3 is CASMGWYEQYF. CDR3 nucleotides: TGTGCCAGCATGGGGTGGTACGAGCAGTACTTC. V gene TRBV11-2 combines with J gene TRBJ2-7; D is ambiguous. This CDR3 is 11 amino acids long. Germline CDR1 is SGHAT and CDR2 is FQNNGV. V was trimmed by 7 bases and J by 4 bases, leaving 8 bases between them.

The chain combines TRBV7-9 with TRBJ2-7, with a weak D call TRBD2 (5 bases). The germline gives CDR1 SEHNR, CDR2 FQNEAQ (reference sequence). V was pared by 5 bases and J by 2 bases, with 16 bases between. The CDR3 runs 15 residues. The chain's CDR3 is CASSPWVTEAYEQYF. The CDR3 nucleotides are TGTGCCAGCAGCCCCTGGGTGACGGAGGCCTACGAGCAGTACTTC.

CDR3 nucleotides: TGTGCCAGCAACCACCGAATGCAGGGGGCCTCGCCTGGGGCCAACGTCCTGACTTTC. Its translation: CASNHRMQGASPGANVLTF. This chain uses TRBV6-1 with TRBJ2-6, with TRBD1 matching 8 bases. V shed 7 bases, J shed 2 bases, and the junction held 16 bases outside the gene matches. Per the germline V gene, CDR1 is MNHNS and CDR2 is SASEGT. The CDR3 loop spans 19 amino acids.

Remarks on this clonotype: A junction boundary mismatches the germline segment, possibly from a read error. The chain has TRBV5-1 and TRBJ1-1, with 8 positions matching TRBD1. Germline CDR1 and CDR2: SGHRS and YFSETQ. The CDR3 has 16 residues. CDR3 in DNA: TGCGCCAGCAGCTTGGGGTCCCAGGGGGCGAACACTGAAACTTTCTTT. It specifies CASSLGSQGANTETFF.

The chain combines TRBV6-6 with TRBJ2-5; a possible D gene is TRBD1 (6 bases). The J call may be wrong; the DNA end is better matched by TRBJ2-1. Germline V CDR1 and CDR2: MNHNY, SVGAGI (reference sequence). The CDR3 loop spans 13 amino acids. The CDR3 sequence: CASSTGYQETQFF. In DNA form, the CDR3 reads TGTGCCAGCAGTACAGGGTACCAAGAGACCCAGTTCTTC.